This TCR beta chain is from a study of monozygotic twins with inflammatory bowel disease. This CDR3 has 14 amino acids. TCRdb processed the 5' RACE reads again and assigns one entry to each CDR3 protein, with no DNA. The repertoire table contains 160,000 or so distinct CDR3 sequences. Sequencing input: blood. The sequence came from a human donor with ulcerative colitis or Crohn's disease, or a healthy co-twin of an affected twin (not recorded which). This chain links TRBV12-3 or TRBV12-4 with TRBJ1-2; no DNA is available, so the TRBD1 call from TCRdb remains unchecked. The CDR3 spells CASSLDTPGQRYTF.